These 25 T cell receptor beta chains came from one sample sequenced in a study of regulatory T cells in long-lasting Graves disease. As to time point: newly diagnosed GD, antithyroid drugs for less than 3 months. PBMCs were the source of the RNA used for TCR sequencing. Arm-PCR of CDR3 regions and iRepertoire HTBI primers were the basis on which TCR beta libraries were built. TCRdb re-called the multiplex PCR reads through MiXCR, storing one row per CDR3 protein. The sample has about 540,000 distinct CDR3 sequences, 13% seen once; the top ten hold roughly a tenth. This sample was also put to use in a study of T cells in Graves' hyperthyroidism and ophthalmopathy.

This material consisted of peripheral blood mononuclear cells (PBMCs), taken at new diagnosis, from a patient treated with antithyroid drugs. The receptors were gathered from a man between 25 and 39 years old with Graves disease.

This clonotype was found a few times. V gene TRBV6-2 or TRBV6-3 combines with J gene TRBJ2-7; 10 bases fit TRBD2. The trim removed 2 bases at V and 6 bases at J, leaving 7 bases unmatched. Germline V gene data show CDR1 as MNHEY and CDR2 as SVGEGT. The CDR3 totals 15 residues. CDR3 bases: TGTGCCAGCAGTTACGGCCTAGCGGGAGCAAGCGAGCAGTACTTC. This translates into CASSYGLAGASEQYF.

This rearrangement joins TRBV20-1 to TRBJ1-2, with 9 bases identical to TRBD1. The CDR3 totals 17 residues. The germline V gene has CDR1 DFQATT and CDR2 SNEGSKA (reference sequence). Germline trimming cut 2 bases from V and 9 bases from J; bases unmatched to any gene: 19. The chain's CDR3 is CSARPPGQGFPLDSYTF. The CDR3 nucleotides are TGCAGTGCTAGACCCCCGGGACAGGGCTTCCCGTTGGATAGCTACACCTTC.

This chain connects TRBV10-1 to TRBJ1-5, with 8 bases identical to TRBD1. Trimming at V came to 6 bases and at J to 1 base, leaving 8 bases not matched to a gene. This CDR3 has 16 amino acids. Per germline, CDR1 WNHNN and CDR2 SYGVQD (reference sequence). For the CDR3, the DNA is TGCGCCAGCAGATACGGACAGGGTTGGAGCAATCAGCCCCAGCATTTT. It specifies CASRYGQGWSNQPQHF.

Only a few counts were recorded for this clonotype. V and J are TRBV11-2 and TRBJ2-7, with 10 bases matching TRBD2. The J segment lost 4 bases and the V segment lost 7 bases, leaving 10 bases of the junction unmatched. From germline, CDR1 is SGHAT and CDR2 FQNNGV. This CDR3 is built from 15 residues. The DNA for the CDR3 is TGTGCCAGCAACGCTTTTGGACTAGCGGAATACGAGCAGTACTTC. Encoded protein: CASNAFGLAEYEQYF.

This clonotype was seen at least ten times. The chain carries TRBV11-2 and TRBJ1-5; D is unresolved. The CDR3 is 14 residues long. Trimming took 3 bases from V and 3 from J, leaving 9 bases between them. From germline, CDR1 is SGHAT and CDR2 FQNNGV. The CDR3 protein is CASSLGLHNQPQHF. The CDR3 nucleotides read TGTGCCAGCAGCTTGGGCTTACACAATCAGCCCCAGCATTTT. Full variable domain (missing parts from reference TRBV11-2 and TRBJ1-5): EAGVAQSPRYKIIEKRQSVAFWCNPISGHATLYWYQQILGQGPKLLIQFQNNGVVDDSQLPKDRFSAERLKGVDSTLKIQPAKLEDSAVYLCASSLGLHNQPQHFGDGTRLSIL.

This clonotype was counted ten times or more. The genes are TRBV5-1 and TRBJ1-1; TRBD1 matches 7 bases. Germline V CDR1 and CDR2: SGHRS, YFSETQ. The V gene end was trimmed by 6 bases and the J gene end by 0 bases; junction bases not matched to a gene: 14. There are 17 residues in the CDR3. The CDR3 nucleotides are TGCGCCAGCAACCCCTCAGGGGGTAGGTTCATGAACACTGAAGCTTTCTTT. It translates to CASNPSGGRFMNTEAFF.

This clonotype was seen more than once but under ten times. The chain combines TRBV24-1 with TRBJ2-3, with 9 bases fitting TRBD1. CDR1 KGHDR and CDR2 SFDVKD come from the germline V gene. V shed 7 bases, J shed 4 bases, and the junction held 2 bases outside the gene matches. The CDR3 loop spans 13 amino acids. CDR3 bases: TGTGCCACCAGGGGGACAGGGCCAGATACGCAGTATTTT. Translated: CATRGTGPDTQYF.

The sample holds many counts of this clonotype. This sequence joins TRBV9 and TRBJ2-1; D might be TRBD2 (6 bases). V lost 6 bases and J lost 10, with 17 bases in between. CDR3 size: 13 residues. Germline V gene sequence: CDR1 SGDLS, CDR2 YYNGEE. The CDR3: CASTAGPRGEQFF. The CDR3 DNA reads TGTGCCAGCACCGCGGGGCCTCGGGGGGAGCAGTTCTTC.

The V call is TRBV20-1, the J call TRBJ2-5, with TRBD1 identical over 7 bases. CDR3 length: 14 residues. The J segment lost 2 bases and the V segment lost 6 bases, leaving 9 bases of the junction unmatched. Germline CDR1 and CDR2: DFQATT and SNEGSKA (reference sequence). The CDR3 reads CSAPRDRIQETQYF. The CDR3 region has the DNA TGCAGTGCACCCCGGGACAGAATTCAAGAGACCCAGTACTTC.

This clonotype was found many times. This rearrangement joins TRBV7-2 to TRBJ2-1; 11 nucleotides agree with TRBD2. V was clipped by 5 bases and J by 8 bases; unmatched bases: 11. In germline, CDR1 is SGHTA, CDR2 FQGNSA. This CDR3 is built from 16 residues. The CDR3 DNA reads as TGTGCCAGCAGCAAAGAGACTAGCGGGATTGTCCATGAGCAGTTCTTC. It is translated as CASSKETSGIVHEQFF.

Worth noting for this clonotype: A read error is possible here, since a much larger clone lies one base away. The genes are TRBV6-2 or TRBV6-3 and TRBJ1-1; possibly TRBD1 for D (6 bases). CDR3 size: 15 residues. Germline V CDR1 and CDR2: MNHEY, SVGEGT. CDR3 in amino acids: CASSYSPGANTEASF. In DNA, the CDR3 is TGTGCCAGCAGTTACTCGCCGGGGGCGAACACTGAAGCTTCCTTT.

A few counts support this clonotype. The chain carries TRBV18 and TRBJ2-5; D gene uncertain. From germline, CDR1 is KGHSH and CDR2 LQKENI. The CDR3 totals 13 residues. V gave up 1 base and J gave up 4 bases, with 7 bases separating them. The CDR3 region is CASSPLLGETQYF. DNA for the CDR3: TGTGCCAGCTCACCACTGCTAGGAGAGACCCAGTACTTC.

As regards this clonotype: The CDR3 does not close with the conserved phenylalanine or tryptophan, likely indicating a read error. The chain links TRBV7-2 to TRBJ2-7, with 8 positions matching TRBD1. The CDR3 length is 14 residues. CDR1 is SGHTA and CDR2 is FQGNSA in the germline V gene. V lost 1 base, J lost 1 base, and 0 bases stayed unmatched. CDR3 sequence (DNA): TGTGCCAGCAGCTTAGACAGGGGGTCCTACGAGCAGTACCTC. Its translation is CASSLDRGSYEQYL.

Worth noting for this clonotype: The junction departs from germline at one end; a sequencing error may be responsible. The V gene is TRBV3-1, the J gene TRBJ1-1, with no clear D. The CDR3 is made up of 15 amino acids. CDR1 LGHDT and CDR2 YNNKEL come from the germline V gene (reference sequence). Here the CDR3 DNA reads TGTGCCAGCAGCCAAGGTCCAAACCCTCGGACTGAAGCTTCCTTT. Its protein product is CASSQGPNPRTEASF.

CDR3 sequence (DNA): TGTGCCAGCAGTTACGGCCCAGGTAATAATTACTACGAGCAGTACTTC. Protein product: CASSYGPGNNYYEQYF. The chain links TRBV6-2 or TRBV6-3 to TRBJ2-7; no firm D call. This CDR3 has 16 residues. The germline V gene encodes CDR1 MNHEY and CDR2 SVGEGT. Trimming pared 2 bases from V and 3 bases from J, leaving 17 bases between.

As for this clonotype: It may be a read error: a sequence one base away is much more abundant. This chain links TRBV28 with TRBJ1-6; D is perhaps TRBD1 (5 bases). The CDR3 totals 15 residues. Germline CDR1 is MDHEN and CDR2 is SYDVKM. V was pared by 2 bases and J by 9 bases, with 14 bases between. The CDR3 loop reads CASSLGDWGSSPLHF. CDR3 in DNA: TGTGCCAGCAGTTTAGGGGACTGGGGTAGTTCACCCCTCCACTTT. The variable domain in full, completed from reference TRBV28 and TRBJ1-6, reads DVKVTQSSRYLVKRTGEKVFLECVQDMDHENMFWYRQDPGLGLRLIYFSYDVKMKEKGDIPEGYSVSREKKERFSLILESASTNQTSMYLCASSLGDWGSSPLHFGNGTRLTVT.

Points on this clonotype: Its ends do not fully match the called genes, so a read error is possible. This sequence joins TRBV5-1 and TRBJ1-2; no clear D gene. The CDR3 totals 12 residues. Germline V gene lookup returns CDR1 SGHRS and CDR2 YFSETQ. Here the CDR3 DNA reads TGCACCAGCAGGATGGAGTCCTATGGCTACACCTTC. It encodes CTSRMESYGYTF.

This clonotype showed up just a few times. The chain has TRBV9 and TRBJ2-1; D not resolved. The germline CDR1 and CDR2 sequences are SGDLS and YYNGEE. V dropped 4 bases and J dropped 8 bases, with 16 bases sitting between them. The length of the CDR3 is 14 residues. The chain's CDR3 is CASSPWNSAHEQFF. The CDR3 region has the DNA TGTGCCAGCAGCCCTTGGAATTCGGCCCATGAGCAGTTCTTC.

This clonotype was seen repeatedly, ten times or more. CDR3 amino acids: CASSQGLAGDEQYF. The CDR3 bases are TGTGCCAGCAGCCAAGGACTAGCGGGAGATGAGCAGTACTTC. The chain combines TRBV3-1 with TRBJ2-7; 12 bases align to TRBD2. The CDR3 runs 14 residues. V lost 1 base to trimming and J lost 7 bases; unmatched junction nucleotides: 2. Germline V CDR1 and CDR2: LGHDT, YNNKEL (reference sequence).

At least ten counts were recorded for this clonotype. The chain uses TRBV9 and TRBJ2-2, with D maybe TRBD1 (5 bases). CDR3 length equals 14 residues. In germline, CDR1 is SGDLS, CDR2 YYNGEE. Trimming removed 0 bases at V and 6 bases at J, with 9 bases between. CDR3 amino acids: CASSVEAGPGELFF. CDR3 in DNA: TGTGCCAGCAGCGTAGAGGCAGGGCCCGGGGAGCTGTTTTTT.

This clonotype was found many times. This chain joins TRBV2 and TRBJ1-2; D perhaps matches TRBD1 (6 bases). Germline V CDR1 and CDR2: SNHLY, FYNNEI. The CDR3 is 14 amino acids. Trimming shortened V by 5 bases and J by 5 bases, and 15 bases separated the two germline ends. In DNA, the CDR3 is TGTGCCAGCAGTTTCAGGGGAGATAGGTATGGCTACACCTTC. Its translation: CASSFRGDRYGYTF.

The sample holds many counts of this clonotype. The J gene is TRBJ2-3, the V gene TRBV11-2; possible D gene TRBD1, 6 bases. The CDR3 loop spans 16 amino acids. CDR1 is SGHAT and CDR2 is FQNNGV in the germline V gene. V was cut by 1 base and J by 6 bases, with 17 bases left in between. The CDR3 DNA is TGTGCCAGCAGCTTAGGGCTCCGACAGGCCACCGATACGCAGTATTTT. As protein: CASSLGLRQATDTQYF.

Ten or more counts support this clonotype. The V and J genes are TRBV5-1 and TRBJ1-2; maybe TRBD1 (5 bases). The CDR3 totals 12 residues. Germline lookup yields CDR1 SGHRS and CDR2 YFSETQ. Trimming shortened V by 3 bases and J by 13 bases, and 16 bases separated the two germline ends. The CDR3 spells CASSSQGGPLTF. In nucleotides, the CDR3 is TGCGCCAGCAGCTCTCAGGGAGGGCCACTCACCTTC.

This chain uses TRBV19 with TRBJ2-7; 10 bases agree with TRBD2. The V segment lost 3 bases and the J segment 3 bases; nucleotides outside the gene matches: 5. CDR3 size: 15 residues. In germline, CDR1 is LNHDA, CDR2 SQIVND (reference sequence). The chain's CDR3 is CASSIQAGGRYEQYF. The CDR3 nucleotides read TGTGCCAGTAGTATTCAAGCGGGAGGGCGCTACGAGCAGTACTTC.

This clonotype was seen repeatedly, ten times or more. The chain recombines TRBV7-9 with TRBJ2-7; D may correspond to TRBD1 or TRBD2 (6 bases each). The germline gives CDR1 SEHNR, CDR2 FQNEAQ (reference sequence). Trimming shortened V by 0 bases and J by 2 bases, and 11 bases separated the two germline ends. The CDR3 runs 15 residues. DNA for the CDR3: TGTGCCAGCAGCTTAGCGGGGGGCTCAGCCTACGAGCAGTACTTC. The encoded protein is CASSLAGGSAYEQYF.